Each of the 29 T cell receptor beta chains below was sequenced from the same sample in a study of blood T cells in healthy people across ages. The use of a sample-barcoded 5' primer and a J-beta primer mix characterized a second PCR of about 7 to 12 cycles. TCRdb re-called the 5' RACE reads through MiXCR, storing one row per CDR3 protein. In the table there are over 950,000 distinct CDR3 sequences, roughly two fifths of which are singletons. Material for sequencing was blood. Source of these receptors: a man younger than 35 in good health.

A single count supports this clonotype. This chain's CDR3 is CASSQGDTRNTEAFF. CDR3 nucleotide sequence: TGTGCCAGCAGCCAAGGGGACACCCGGAACACTGAAGCTTTCTTT. V and J are TRBV4-2 and TRBJ1-1, with a possible D match to TRBD1 (6 bases). V was pared by 1 base and J by 1 base, with 10 bases between. This CDR3 spans 15 amino acids. Germline CDR1 LGHNA, CDR2 YNFKEQ.

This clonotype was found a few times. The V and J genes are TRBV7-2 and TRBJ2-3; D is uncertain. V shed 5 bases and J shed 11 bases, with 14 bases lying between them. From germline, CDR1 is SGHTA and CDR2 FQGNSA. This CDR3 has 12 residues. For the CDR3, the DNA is TGTGCCAGCAGCCCTTCTCGCGTTGTGCAGTATTTT. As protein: CASSPSRVVQYF.

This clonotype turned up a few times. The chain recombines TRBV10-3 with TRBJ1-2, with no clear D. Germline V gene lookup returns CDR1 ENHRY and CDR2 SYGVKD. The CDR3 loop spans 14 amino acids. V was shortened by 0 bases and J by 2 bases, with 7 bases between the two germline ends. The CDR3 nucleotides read TGTGCCATCAGTGAGTCGATCGGGAACTATGGCTACACCTTC. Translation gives CAISESIGNYGYTF.

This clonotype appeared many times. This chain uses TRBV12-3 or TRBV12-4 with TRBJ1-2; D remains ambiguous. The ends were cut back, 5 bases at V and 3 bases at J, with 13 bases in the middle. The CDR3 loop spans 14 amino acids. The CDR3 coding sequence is TGTGCCAGCAGTCCTAGGTTCGGTGACTATGGCTACACCTTC. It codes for CASSPRFGDYGYTF.

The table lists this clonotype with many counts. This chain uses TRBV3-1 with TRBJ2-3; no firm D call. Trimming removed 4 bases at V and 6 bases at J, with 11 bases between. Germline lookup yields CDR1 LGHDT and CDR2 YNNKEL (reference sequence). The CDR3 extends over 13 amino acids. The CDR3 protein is CASSLAVADTQYF. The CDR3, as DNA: TGTGCCAGCAGCCTTGCAGTGGCCGATACGCAGTATTTT.

CDR3: CASSPPASGYSGANVLTF. The CDR3 nucleotides are TGCGCCAGCAGCCCCCCCGCTAGCGGGTACTCTGGGGCCAACGTCCTGACTTTC. The J gene is TRBJ2-6, the V gene TRBV4-1; TRBD2 matches 8 bases. Per the germline V gene, CDR1 is MGHRA and CDR2 is YSYEKL. J gave up 0 bases and V 4 bases, and 8 bases lay outside the gene matches. This CDR3 comprises 18 residues.

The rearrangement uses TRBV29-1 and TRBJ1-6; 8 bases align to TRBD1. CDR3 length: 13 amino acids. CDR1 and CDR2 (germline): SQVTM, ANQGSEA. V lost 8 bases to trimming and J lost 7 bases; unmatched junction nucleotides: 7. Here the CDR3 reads CSMTGTGNSPLHF. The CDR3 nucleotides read TGCAGCATGACCGGGACAGGAAATTCACCCCTCCACTTT.

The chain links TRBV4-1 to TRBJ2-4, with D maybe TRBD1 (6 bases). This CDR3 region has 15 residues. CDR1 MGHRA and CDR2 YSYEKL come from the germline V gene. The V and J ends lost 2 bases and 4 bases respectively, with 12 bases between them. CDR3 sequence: CASSQTLDRKNIQYF. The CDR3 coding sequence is TGCGCCAGCAGCCAAACACTCGACAGGAAAAACATTCAGTACTTC.

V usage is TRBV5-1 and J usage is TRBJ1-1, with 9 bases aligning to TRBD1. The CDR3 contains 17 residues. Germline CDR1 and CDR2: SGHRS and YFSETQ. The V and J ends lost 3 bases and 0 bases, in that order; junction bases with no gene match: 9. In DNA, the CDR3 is TGCGCCAGCAGCTACAATAGAGACAGGGGGGTGAACACTGAAGCTTTCTTT. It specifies CASSYNRDRGVNTEAFF. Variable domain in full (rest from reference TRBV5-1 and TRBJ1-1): KAGVTQTPRYLIKTRGQQVTLSCSPISGHRSVSWYQQTPGQGLQFLFEYFSETQRNKGNFPGRFSGRQFSNSRSEMNVSTLELGDSALYLCASSYNRDRGVNTEAFFGQGTRLTVV.

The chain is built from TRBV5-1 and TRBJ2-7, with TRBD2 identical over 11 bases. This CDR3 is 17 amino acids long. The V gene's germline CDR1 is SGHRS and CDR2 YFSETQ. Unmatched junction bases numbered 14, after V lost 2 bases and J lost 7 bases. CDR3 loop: CASSLYRTSGGYNEQYF. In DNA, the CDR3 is TGCGCCAGCAGCTTATACCGTACTAGCGGGGGATACAATGAGCAGTACTTC.

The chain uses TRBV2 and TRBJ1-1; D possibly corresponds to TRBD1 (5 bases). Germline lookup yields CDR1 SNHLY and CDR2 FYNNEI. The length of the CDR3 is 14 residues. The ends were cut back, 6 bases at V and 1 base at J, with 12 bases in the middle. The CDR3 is CASREQVPNTEAFF. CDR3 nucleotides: TGTGCCAGCAGGGAACAGGTACCGAACACTGAAGCTTTCTTT.

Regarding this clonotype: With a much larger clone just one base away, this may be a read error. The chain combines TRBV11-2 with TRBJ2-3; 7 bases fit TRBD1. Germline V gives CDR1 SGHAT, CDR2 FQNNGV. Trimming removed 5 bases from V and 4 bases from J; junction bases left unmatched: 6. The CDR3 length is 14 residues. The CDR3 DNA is TGTGCCAGCAGCCAGGGGGTAGTCCCAGATACGCAGTATTTT. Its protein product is CASSQGVVPDTQYF.

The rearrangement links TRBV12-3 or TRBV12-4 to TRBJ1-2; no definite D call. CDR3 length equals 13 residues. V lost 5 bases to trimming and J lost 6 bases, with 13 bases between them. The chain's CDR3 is CASSPSGADGYTF. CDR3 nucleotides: TGTGCCAGCAGTCCCTCCGGCGCAGATGGCTACACCTTC.

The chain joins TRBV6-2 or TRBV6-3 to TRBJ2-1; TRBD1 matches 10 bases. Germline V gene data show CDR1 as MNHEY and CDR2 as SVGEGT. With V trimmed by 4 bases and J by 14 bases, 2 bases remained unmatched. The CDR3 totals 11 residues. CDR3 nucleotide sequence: TGTGCCAGCAGTTCCGGGACAGGGGAGTTCTTC. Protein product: CASSSGTGEFF.

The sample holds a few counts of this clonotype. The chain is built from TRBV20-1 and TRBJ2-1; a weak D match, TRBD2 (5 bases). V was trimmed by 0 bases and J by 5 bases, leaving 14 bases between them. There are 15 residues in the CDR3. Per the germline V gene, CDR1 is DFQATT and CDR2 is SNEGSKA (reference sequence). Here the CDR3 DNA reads TGCAGTGCTAGAGATGGCCTAGCCCAAAACAATGAGCAGTTCTTC. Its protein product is CSARDGLAQNNEQFF.

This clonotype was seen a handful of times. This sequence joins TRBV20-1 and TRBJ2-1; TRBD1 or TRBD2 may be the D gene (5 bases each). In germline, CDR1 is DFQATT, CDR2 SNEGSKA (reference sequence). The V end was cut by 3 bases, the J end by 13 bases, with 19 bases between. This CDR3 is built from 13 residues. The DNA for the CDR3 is TGCAGTGCTAGCCCCAAGGGACGAGAGACCCAGTTCTTC. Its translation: CSASPKGRETQFF.

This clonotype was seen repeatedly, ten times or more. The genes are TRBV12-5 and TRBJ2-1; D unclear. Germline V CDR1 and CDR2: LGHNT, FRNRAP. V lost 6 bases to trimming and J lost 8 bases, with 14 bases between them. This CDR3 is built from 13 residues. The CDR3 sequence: CASGQPLSDEQFF. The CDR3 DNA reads TGTGCTAGTGGCCAACCATTGAGCGATGAGCAGTTCTTC. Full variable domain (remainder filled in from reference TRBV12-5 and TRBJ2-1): DARVTQTPRHKVTEMGQEVTMRCQPILGHNTVFWYRQTMMQGLELLAYFRNRAPLDDSGMPKDRFSAEMPDATLATLKIQPSEPRDSAVYFCASGQPLSDEQFFGPGTRLTVL.

CDR3 bases: TGCGCCAGCAGCTTGGGCGGCAGCGGGACTTACAATGAGCAGTTCTTC. Translated, it gives CASSLGGSGTYNEQFF. The chain is built from TRBV5-1 and TRBJ2-1; 7 nucleotides align to TRBD2. Looked up from germline, CDR1 is SGHRS and CDR2 is YFSETQ. The CDR3 consists of 16 residues. V shed 0 bases and J 4 bases; nucleotides not matched to a gene: 7.

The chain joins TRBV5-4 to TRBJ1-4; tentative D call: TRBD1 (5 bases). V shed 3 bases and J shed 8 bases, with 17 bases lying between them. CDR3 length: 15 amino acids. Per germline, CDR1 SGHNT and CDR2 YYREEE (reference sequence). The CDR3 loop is CASSSQGAREEKLFF. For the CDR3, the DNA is TGTGCCAGCAGCTCGCAAGGGGCGCGGGAGGAAAAACTGTTTTTT.

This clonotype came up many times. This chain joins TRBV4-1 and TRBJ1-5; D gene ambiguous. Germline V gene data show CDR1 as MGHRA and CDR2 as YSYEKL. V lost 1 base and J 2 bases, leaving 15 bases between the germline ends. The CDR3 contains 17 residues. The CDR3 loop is CASSQGFSVSGNQPQHF. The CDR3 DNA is TGCGCCAGCAGCCAAGGATTCTCCGTTAGCGGCAATCAGCCCCAGCATTTT.

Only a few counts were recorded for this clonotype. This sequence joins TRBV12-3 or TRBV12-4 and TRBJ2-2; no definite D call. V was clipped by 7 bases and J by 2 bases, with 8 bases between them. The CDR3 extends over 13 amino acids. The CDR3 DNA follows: TGTGCCAGCATTTGGTCCAACACCGGGGAGCTGTTTTTT. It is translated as CASIWSNTGELFF.

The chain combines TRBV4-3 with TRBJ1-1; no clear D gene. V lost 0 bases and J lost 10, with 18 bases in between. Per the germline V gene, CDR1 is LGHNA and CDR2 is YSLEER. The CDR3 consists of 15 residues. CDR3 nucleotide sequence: TGCGCCAGCAGCCAAGATGATAGCGGTGGGGATAGAGCTTTCTTT. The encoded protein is CASSQDDSGGDRAFF.

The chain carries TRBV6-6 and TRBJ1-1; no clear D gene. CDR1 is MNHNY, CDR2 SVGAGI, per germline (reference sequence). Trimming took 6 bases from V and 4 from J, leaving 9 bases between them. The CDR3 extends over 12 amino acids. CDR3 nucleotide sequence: TGTGCCAGCAGCCCAGTCGGCACTGAAGCTTTCTTT. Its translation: CASSPVGTEAFF.

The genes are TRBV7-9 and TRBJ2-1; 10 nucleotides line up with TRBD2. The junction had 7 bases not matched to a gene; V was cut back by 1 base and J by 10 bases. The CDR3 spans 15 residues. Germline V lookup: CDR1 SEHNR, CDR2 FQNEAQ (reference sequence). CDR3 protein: CASSLVGLAVREQFF. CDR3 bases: TGTGCCAGCAGCTTAGTTGGACTAGCGGTACGGGAGCAGTTCTTC.

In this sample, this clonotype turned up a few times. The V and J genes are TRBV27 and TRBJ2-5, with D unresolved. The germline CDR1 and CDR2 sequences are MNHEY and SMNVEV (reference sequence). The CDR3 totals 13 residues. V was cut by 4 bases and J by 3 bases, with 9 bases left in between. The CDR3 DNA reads TGTGCCAGCAGTTCCCTACTTAAAGAGACCCAGTACTTC. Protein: CASSSLLKETQYF.

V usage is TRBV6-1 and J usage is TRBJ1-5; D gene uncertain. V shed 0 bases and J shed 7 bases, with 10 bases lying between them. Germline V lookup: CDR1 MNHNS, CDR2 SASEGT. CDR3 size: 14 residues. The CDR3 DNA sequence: TGTGCCAGCAGTGAAGCGCCCAACGGACAGCCCCAGCATTTT. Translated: CASSEAPNGQPQHF.

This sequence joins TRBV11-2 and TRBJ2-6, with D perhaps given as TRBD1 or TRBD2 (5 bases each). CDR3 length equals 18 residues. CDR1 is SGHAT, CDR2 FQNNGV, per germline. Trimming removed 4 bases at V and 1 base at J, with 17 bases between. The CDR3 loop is CASSYLFGALSGANVLTF. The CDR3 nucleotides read TGTGCCAGCAGCTACCTATTCGGGGCGCTTTCTGGGGCCAACGTCCTGACTTTC.

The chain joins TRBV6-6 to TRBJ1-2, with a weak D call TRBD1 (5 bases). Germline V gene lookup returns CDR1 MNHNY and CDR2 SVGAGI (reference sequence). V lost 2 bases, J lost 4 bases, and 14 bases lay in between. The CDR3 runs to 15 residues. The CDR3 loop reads CASSYLLGGTYGYTF. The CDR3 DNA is TGTGCCAGCAGTTACCTGCTGGGGGGGACCTATGGCTACACCTTC.

CDR3 nucleotide sequence: TGTGCCAGCAGCTCCACGGGCCTCCACTACAATGAGCAGTTCTTC. This codes for CASSSTGLHYNEQFF. The genes are TRBV7-2 and TRBJ2-1; D uncertain. Deletions cut 4 bases from V and 3 bases from J, with 13 bases between. There are 15 residues in the CDR3. CDR1 and CDR2 from the germline V gene are SGHTA and FQGNSA.